This paragraph covers one TCR beta chain sequence. The antigen remains undetermined. This record comes from a study of Tregs in tolerant kidney transplant recipients. Related graft donors supplied nonmyeloablative bone marrow transplants, and mixed chimerism was transient. Germline V gene sequence: CDR1 LNHDA, CDR2 SQIVND (reference sequence). The CDR3 has 16 amino acids. V was clipped by 3 bases and J by 1 base, with 15 bases between them. Some clones are missing from TCRdb's copy, which holds only in-frame ones; the method was immunoSEQ multiplex PCR. Among tens of thousands of clones listed, about 90% were seen once. General observations from the study: Tregs expanded with activated donor B cells seemed most donor-specific.

This sequence was found in a human patient who received a combined kidney and bone marrow transplant. A share of the T cells may be of graft donor origin. The V call is TRBV19, the J call TRBJ2-5; unclear D gene. This specimen consisted of CD8+ T cells from blood (PBMCs), obtained 24 months after the transplant. In DNA form, the CDR3 reads TGTGCCAGTAGTATGCGAGCCTATTCCTTCCAAGAGACCCAGTACTTC. It is translated as CASSMRAYSFQETQYF. Drawing the rest from reference TRBV19 and TRBJ2-5, the complete variable domain is DGGITQSPKYLFRKEGQNVTLSCEQNLNHDAMYWYRQDPGQGLRLIYYSQIVNDFQKGDIAEGYSVSREKKESFPLTVTSAQKNPTAFYLCASSMRAYSFQETQYFGPGTRLLVL.